These 15 T cell receptor beta chains share one sample of origin, sequenced in a study of shared clonotypes between healthy human individuals (dated by TCRdb to 2018 to 2021). The library was generated by the immunoSEQ multiplex PCR assay. The clones in this table, taken by TCRdb from immuneACCESS, are in-frame only. Not every clone is retained; where verified, under half of the shortfall comes from an unresolved V gene, and the cause of the rest is unknown. This sample lists 2 million to 2.5 million clones; 85% to 95% were detected once. Clones ranked in the top ten supply about 0.41% of the sample. Material: naive CD4+ T cells from PBMCs. This specimen's cell subset or site label, interpreted: CD45RA+ positively selected. The receptors were sampled from a man aged 18 to 30 in good health. Some clones in this sample may be carry-over from other donors' samples.

J is TRBJ2-7 and V is TRBV10-3; 7 bases are a match to TRBD1. Germline values: CDR1 ENHRY, CDR2 SYGVKD. The V gene end was trimmed by 6 bases and the J gene end by 5 bases; junction bases not matched to a gene: 4. This CDR3 contains 12 residues. As DNA, the CDR3 is TGTGCCATCAGCTTGACAGGGAACGAGCAGTACTTC. Residues: CAISLTGNEQYF.

The sample holds one count of this clone. The rearrangement joins TRBV28 to TRBJ2-5, with D perhaps matching TRBD1 (5 bases). Germline CDR1 MDHEN, CDR2 SYDVKM. This CDR3 comprises 14 residues. Trimming removed 3 bases at V and 2 bases at J, with 10 bases between. CDR3 amino acids: CASSFEPGQETQYF. CDR3 nucleotide sequence: TGTGCCAGCAGTTTTGAGCCAGGGCAAGAGACCCAGTACTTC.

The chain couples TRBV18 to TRBJ2-7; TRBD1 is a possible D gene (6 bases). The CDR3 extends over 14 amino acids. V was clipped by 4 bases and J by 2 bases, with 12 bases between them. Germline V gene sequence: CDR1 KGHSH, CDR2 LQKENI. CDR3 sequence reads: CASSLNRATYEQYF. The CDR3 DNA sequence: TGTGCCAGCTCACTCAACAGGGCGACCTACGAGCAGTACTTC.

This clone showed up just a few times. Other DNA sequences in the sample encode the same CDR3. The chain couples TRBV5-1 to TRBJ2-2; D not certain. In germline, CDR1 is SGHRS, CDR2 YFSETQ. The CDR3 sequence is 15 residues long. Trimming took off 0 bases at V and 0 bases at J, with 6 bases between the two ends. The CDR3 DNA follows: TGCGCCAGCAGCTTGGCCGGGCCGAACACCGGGGAGCTGTTTTTT. It codes for CASSLAGPNTGELFF. The full variable domain, completed using reference TRBV5-1 and TRBJ2-2, is KAGVTQTPRYLIKTRGQQVTLSCSPISGHRSVSWYQQTPGQGLQFLFEYFSETQRNKGNFPGRFSGRQFSNSRSEMNVSTLELGDSALYLCASSLAGPNTGELFFGEGSRLTVL.

The genes are TRBV6-1 and TRBJ1-1; unclear D gene. V gave up 2 bases and J gave up 2 bases, with 9 bases separating them. Germline loops: CDR1 MNHNS, CDR2 SASEGT. The CDR3 spans 14 residues. The CDR3 sequence is CASSESAANTEAFF. As DNA, the CDR3 is TGTGCCAGCAGTGAATCTGCAGCTAACACTGAAGCTTTCTTT.

The gene calls are TRBV20-1 and TRBJ1-1; 8 nucleotides line up with TRBD1. The junction had 8 bases not matched to a gene; V was cut back by 5 bases and J by 12 bases. The CDR3 contains 11 residues. Per germline, CDR1 DFQATT and CDR2 SNEGSKA (reference sequence). This chain's CDR3 is CSAARGPGTFF. In DNA form, the CDR3 reads TGCAGTGCTGCCAGGGGGCCGGGAACTTTCTTT.

This chain joins TRBV6-5 and TRBJ1-1; D gene unclear. This CDR3 region has 13 residues. V shed 7 bases and J shed 5 bases, with 14 bases lying between them. Germline CDR1 and CDR2: MNHEY and SVGAGI. The CDR3 sequence: CASTPRYQTEAFF. In DNA, the CDR3 is TGTGCCAGCACCCCACGGTATCAGACTGAAGCTTTCTTT.

The J gene is TRBJ1-5, the V gene TRBV19; D remains unclear. This CDR3 has 14 residues. Germline-derived CDR1 and CDR2 are LNHDA and SQIVND (reference sequence). Trimming shortened V by 3 bases and J by 3 bases, and 9 bases separated the two germline ends. This CDR3 reads CASSIWVANQPQHF. The CDR3 DNA follows: TGTGCCAGTAGTATTTGGGTAGCCAATCAGCCCCAGCATTTT.

This chain connects TRBV6-5 to TRBJ2-5; D assignment may be TRBD1 or TRBD2 (5 bases each). TRBJ2-7 explains the end of the DNA better; the J call may be wrong. Germline CDR1 is MNHEY and CDR2 is SVGAGI. The CDR3 length is 14 residues. The CDR3 DNA follows: TGTGCCAGCAGTCCGCCAGGGCGGGTCCACGAGCAGTACTTC. It codes for CASSPPGRVHEQYF.

The rearrangement uses TRBV19 and TRBJ2-7; D may match TRBD1 or TRBD2 (5 bases each). The CDR3 length is 12 residues. Deletions cut 10 bases from V and 3 bases from J, with 13 bases between. Germline V gives CDR1 LNHDA, CDR2 SQIVND (reference sequence). The CDR3 loop is CANRGRYYEQYF. CDR3 sequence (DNA): TGTGCCAATAGGGGACGGTACTACGAGCAGTACTTC.

The chain uses TRBV11-3 and TRBJ2-1; TRBD1 matches at 9 bases. V dropped 5 bases and J dropped 7; count of bases not matched to a gene: 9. This CDR3 contains 15 residues. Germline V gene lookup returns CDR1 SGHNT and CDR2 YENEEA. CDR3 loop: CASSLAWTGVNEQFF. CDR3 nucleotides: TGTGCCAGCAGCCTTGCTTGGACAGGGGTTAATGAGCAGTTCTTC.

This clone was observed a handful of times. This chain links TRBV19 with TRBJ1-5; D possibly corresponds to TRBD1 (6 bases). The CDR3 extends over 15 amino acids. In germline, CDR1 is LNHDA, CDR2 SQIVND (reference sequence). Trimming shortened V by 2 bases and J by 6 bases, and 14 bases separated the two germline ends. This CDR3 reads CASSIKARGIQPQHF. In DNA form, the CDR3 reads TGTGCCAGTAGTATAAAGGCCAGGGGAATTCAGCCCCAGCATTTT.

This clone was picked up a small number of times. V and J are TRBV29-1 and TRBJ2-5; perhaps TRBD1 as D (6 bases). CDR1 is SQVTM and CDR2 is ANQGSEA in the germline V gene. The V end lost 4 bases, the J end lost 1 base, and 13 bases lay between the germline ends. The CDR3 is made up of 14 amino acids. CDR3 coding DNA: TGCAGCGTTGGGGGGCGGCAGGTCCAAGAGACCCAGTACTTC. It specifies CSVGGRQVQETQYF.

The chain couples TRBV9 to TRBJ2-1; the D call may be TRBD1 or TRBD2 (5 bases each). V lost 4 bases, J lost 5 bases, and 22 bases lay in between. Germline values: CDR1 SGDLS, CDR2 YYNGEE. The CDR3 contains 17 residues. The CDR3 region is CASSTPPGRRGDNEQFF. For the CDR3, the DNA is TGTGCCAGCAGCACTCCCCCGGGGCGGAGAGGGGACAATGAGCAGTTCTTC.

This clone was recorded only once. The chain recombines TRBV5-1 with TRBJ2-1, with 9 nucleotides matching TRBD1. V trimming: 4 bases; J trimming: 7 bases; junction bases outside the gene matches: 6. Germline V lookup: CDR1 SGHRS, CDR2 YFSETQ. The CDR3 covers 14 residues. This CDR3 reads CASSPQDRGNEQFF. The CDR3, as DNA: TGCGCCAGCAGCCCCCAGGACAGGGGAAATGAGCAGTTCTTC.